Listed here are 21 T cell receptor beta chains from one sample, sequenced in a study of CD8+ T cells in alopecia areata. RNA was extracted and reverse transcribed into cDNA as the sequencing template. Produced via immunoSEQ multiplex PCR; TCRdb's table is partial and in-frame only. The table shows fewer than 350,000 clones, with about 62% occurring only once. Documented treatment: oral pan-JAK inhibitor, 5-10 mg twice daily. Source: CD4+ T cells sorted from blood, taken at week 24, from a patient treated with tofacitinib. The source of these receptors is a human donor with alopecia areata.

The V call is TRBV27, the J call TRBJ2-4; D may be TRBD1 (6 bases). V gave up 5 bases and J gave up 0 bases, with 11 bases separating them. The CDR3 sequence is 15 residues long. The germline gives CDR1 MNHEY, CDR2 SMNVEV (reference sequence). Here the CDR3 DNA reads TGTGCCAGCAGTACCCCAGGGGCAGCCAAAAACATTCAGTACTTC. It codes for CASSTPGAAKNIQYF.

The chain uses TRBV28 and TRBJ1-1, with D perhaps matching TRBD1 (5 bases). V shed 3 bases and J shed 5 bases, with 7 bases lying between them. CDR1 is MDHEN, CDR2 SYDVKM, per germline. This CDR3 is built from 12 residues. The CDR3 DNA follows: TGTGCCAGCAGTTTGGCAGGGACTGAAGCTTTCTTT. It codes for CASSLAGTEAFF.

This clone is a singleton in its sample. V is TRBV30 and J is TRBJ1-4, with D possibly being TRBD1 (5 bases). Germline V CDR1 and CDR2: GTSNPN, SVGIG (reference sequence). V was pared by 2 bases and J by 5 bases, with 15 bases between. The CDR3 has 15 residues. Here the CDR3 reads CAWSLNGGANEKLFF. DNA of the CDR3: TGTGCCTGGAGTCTAAACGGAGGGGCAAATGAAAAACTGTTTTTT. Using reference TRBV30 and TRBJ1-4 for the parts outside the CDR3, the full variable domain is SQTIHQWPATLVQPVGSPLSLECTVEGTSNPNLYWYRQAAGRGLQLLFYSVGIGQISSEVPQNLSASRPQDRQFILSSKKLLLSDSGFYLCAWSLNGGANEKLFFGSGTQLSVL.

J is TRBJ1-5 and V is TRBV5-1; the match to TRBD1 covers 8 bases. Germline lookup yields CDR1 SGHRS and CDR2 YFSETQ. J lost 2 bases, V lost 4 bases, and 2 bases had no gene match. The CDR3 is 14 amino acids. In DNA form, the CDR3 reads TGCGCCAGCAGCACGACAGGGGGCAATCAGCCCCAGCATTTT. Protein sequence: CASSTTGGNQPQHF.

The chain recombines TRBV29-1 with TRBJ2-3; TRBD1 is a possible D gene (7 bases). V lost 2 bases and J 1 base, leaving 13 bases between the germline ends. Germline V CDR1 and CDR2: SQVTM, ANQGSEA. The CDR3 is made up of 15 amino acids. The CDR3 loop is CSVERQGGGTDTQYF. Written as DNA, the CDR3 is TGCAGCGTTGAAAGACAGGGAGGAGGCACAGATACGCAGTATTTT.

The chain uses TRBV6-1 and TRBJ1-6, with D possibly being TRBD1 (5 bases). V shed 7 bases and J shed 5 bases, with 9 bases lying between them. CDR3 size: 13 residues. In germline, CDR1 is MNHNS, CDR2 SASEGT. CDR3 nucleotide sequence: TGTGCCAGCAACGACAGACATAATTCACCCCTCCACTTT. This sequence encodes CASNDRHNSPLHF.

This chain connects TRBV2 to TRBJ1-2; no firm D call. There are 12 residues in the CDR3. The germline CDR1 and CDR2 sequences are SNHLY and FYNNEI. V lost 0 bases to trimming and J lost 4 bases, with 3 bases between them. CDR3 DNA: TGTGCCAGCAGTGAAGCGGGCTATGGCTACACCTTC. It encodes CASSEAGYGYTF.

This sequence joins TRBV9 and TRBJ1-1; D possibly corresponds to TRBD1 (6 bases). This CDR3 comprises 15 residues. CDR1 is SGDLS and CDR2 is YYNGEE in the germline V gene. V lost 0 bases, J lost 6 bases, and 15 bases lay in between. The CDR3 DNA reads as TGTGCCAGCAGCGTAGACGTGGGGGCTCTCGCTGAAGCTTTCTTT. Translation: CASSVDVGALAEAFF.

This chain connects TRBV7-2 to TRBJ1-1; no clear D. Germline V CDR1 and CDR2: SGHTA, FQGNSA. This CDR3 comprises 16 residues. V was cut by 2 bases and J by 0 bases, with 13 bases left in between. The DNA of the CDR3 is TGTGCCAGCAGCTTATCGAGGGCGTCCTTGAACACTGAAGCTTTCTTT. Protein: CASSLSRASLNTEAFF.

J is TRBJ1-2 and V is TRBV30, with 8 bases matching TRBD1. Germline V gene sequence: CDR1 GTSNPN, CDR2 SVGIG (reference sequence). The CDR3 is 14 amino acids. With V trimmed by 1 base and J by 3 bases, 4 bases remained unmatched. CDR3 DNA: TGTGCCTGGAGTGGACAGGGGCTCTACTATGGCTACACCTTC. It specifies CAWSGQGLYYGYTF.

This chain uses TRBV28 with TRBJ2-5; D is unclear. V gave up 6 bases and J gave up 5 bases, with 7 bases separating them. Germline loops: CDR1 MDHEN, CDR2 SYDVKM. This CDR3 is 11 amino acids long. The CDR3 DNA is TGTGCCAGCAGCCCGTGGGAGACCCAGTACTTC. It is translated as CASSPWETQYF.

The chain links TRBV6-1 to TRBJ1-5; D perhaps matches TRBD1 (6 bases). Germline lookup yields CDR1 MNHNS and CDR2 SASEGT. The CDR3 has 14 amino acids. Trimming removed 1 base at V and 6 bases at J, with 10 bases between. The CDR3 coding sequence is TGTGCCAGCAGTGAAGGGGGGCTGGTTCAGCCCCAGCATTTT. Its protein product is CASSEGGLVQPQHF.

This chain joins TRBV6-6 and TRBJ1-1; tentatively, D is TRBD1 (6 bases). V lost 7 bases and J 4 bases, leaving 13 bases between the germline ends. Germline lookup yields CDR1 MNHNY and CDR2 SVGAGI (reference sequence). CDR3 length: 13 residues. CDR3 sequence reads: CASIQGSGTEAFF. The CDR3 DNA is TGTGCCAGCATCCAGGGGTCAGGCACTGAAGCTTTCTTT.

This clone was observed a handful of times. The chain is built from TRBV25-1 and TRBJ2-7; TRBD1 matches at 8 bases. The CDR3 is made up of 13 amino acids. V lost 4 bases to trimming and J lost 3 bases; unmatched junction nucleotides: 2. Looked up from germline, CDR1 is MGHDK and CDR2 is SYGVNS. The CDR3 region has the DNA TGTGCCAGCAGTGGACAGGGGAGCTACGAGCAGTACTTC. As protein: CASSGQGSYEQYF.

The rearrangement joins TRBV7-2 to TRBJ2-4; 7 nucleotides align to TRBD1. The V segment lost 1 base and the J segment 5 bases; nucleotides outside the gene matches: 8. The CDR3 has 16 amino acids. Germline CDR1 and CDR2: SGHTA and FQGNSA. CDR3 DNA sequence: TGTGCCAGCAGCTTAGAGAAGGGGGCGGCCCAAAACATTCAGTACTTC. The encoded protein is CASSLEKGAAQNIQYF.

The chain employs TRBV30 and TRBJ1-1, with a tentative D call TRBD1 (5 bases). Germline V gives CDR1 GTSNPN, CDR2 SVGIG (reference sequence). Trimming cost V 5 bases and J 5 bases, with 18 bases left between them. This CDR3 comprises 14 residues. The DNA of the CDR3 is TGTGCCTGGCAGGGATTGACGGGATATACTGAAGCTTTCTTT. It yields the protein CAWQGLTGYTEAFF.

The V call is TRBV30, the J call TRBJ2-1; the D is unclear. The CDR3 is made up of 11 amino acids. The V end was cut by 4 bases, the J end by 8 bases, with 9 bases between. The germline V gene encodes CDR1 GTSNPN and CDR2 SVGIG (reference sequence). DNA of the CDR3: TGTGCCTGGACGAGTTATCATGAGCAGTTCTTC. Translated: CAWTSYHEQFF.

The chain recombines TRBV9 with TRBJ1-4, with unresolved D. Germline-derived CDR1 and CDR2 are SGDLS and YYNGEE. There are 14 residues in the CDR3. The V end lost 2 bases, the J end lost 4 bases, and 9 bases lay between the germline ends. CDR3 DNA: TGTGCCAGCAGCGTTGGGCCGCTTAATGAAAAACTGTTTTTT. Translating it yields CASSVGPLNEKLFF.

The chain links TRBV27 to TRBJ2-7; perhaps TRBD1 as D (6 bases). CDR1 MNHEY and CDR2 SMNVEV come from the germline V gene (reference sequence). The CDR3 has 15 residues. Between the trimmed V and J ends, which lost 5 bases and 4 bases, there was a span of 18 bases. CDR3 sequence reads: CASSPSGAGEYEQYF. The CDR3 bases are TGTGCCAGCAGTCCCTCCGGGGCAGGGGAGTACGAGCAGTACTTC.

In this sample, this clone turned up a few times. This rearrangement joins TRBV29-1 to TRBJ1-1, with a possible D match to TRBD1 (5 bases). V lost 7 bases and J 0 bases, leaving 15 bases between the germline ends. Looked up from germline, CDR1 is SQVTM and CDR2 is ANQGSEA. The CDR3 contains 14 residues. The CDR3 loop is CSAQGRVMNTEAFF. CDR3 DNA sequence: TGCAGCGCCCAGGGCCGGGTTATGAACACTGAAGCTTTCTTT. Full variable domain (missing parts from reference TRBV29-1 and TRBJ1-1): SAVISQKPSRDICQRGTSLTIQCQVDSQVTMMFWYRQQPGQSLTLIATANQGSEATYESGFVIDKFPISRPNLTFSTLTVSNMSPEDSSIYLCSAQGRVMNTEAFFGQGTRLTVV.

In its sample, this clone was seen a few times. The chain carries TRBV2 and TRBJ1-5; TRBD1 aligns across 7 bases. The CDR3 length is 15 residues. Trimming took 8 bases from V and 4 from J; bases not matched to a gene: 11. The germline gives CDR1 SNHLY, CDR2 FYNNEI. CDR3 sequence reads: CASRRQGGGNQPQHF. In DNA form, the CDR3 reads TGTGCCAGCCGTAGACAGGGTGGAGGGAATCAGCCCCAGCATTTT.